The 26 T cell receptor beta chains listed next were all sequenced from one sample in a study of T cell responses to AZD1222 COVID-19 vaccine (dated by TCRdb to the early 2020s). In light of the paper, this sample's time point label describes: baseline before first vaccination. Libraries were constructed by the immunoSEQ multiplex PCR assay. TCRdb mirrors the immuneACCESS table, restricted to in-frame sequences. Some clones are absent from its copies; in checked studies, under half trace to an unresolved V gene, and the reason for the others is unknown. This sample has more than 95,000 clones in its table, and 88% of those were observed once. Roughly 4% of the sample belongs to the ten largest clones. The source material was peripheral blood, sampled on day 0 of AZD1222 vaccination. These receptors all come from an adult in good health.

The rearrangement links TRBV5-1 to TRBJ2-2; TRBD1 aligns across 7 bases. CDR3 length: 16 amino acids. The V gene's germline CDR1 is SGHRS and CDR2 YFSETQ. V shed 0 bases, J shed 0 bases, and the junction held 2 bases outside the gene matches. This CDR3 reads CASSLAGTANTGELFF. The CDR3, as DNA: TGCGCCAGCAGCTTGGCAGGGACAGCGAACACCGGGGAGCTGTTTTTT.

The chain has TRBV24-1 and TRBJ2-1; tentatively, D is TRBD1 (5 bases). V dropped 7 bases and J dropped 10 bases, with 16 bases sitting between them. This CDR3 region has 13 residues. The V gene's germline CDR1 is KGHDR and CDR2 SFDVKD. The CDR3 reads CATRRRVPYEQFF. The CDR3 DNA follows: TGTGCCACCAGGCGCAGGGTTCCCTACGAGCAGTTCTTC.

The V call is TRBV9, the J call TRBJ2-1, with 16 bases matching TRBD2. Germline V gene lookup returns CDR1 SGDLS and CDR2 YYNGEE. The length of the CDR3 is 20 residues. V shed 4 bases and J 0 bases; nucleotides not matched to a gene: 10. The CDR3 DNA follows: TGTGCCAGCAGCCCACGACAGGGACTAGCGGGAGGGCACTCCTACAATGAGCAGTTCTTC. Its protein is CASSPRQGLAGGHSYNEQFF.

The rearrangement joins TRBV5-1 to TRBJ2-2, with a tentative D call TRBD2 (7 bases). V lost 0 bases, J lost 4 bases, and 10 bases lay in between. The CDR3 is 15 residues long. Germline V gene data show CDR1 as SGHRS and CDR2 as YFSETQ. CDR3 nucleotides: TGCGCCAGCAGCTTGGCGGGGGGCAGCACCGGGGAGCTGTTTTTT. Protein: CASSLAGGSTGELFF.

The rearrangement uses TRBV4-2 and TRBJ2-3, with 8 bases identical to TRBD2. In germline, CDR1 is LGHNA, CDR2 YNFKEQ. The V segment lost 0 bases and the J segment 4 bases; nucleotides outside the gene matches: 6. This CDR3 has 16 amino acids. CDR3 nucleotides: TGTGCCAGCAGCCAAGAAATAGCGGGGTTTTCAGATACGCAGTATTTT. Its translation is CASSQEIAGFSDTQYF.

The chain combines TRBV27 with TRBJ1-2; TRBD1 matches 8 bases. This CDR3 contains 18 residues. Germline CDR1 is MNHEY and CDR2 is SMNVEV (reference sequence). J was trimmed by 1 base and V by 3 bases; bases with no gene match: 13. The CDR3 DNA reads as TGTGCCAGCAGTTTTGGGGTAGGACAGGGTCTTTTTAACTATGGCTACACCTTC. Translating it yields CASSFGVGQGLFNYGYTF.

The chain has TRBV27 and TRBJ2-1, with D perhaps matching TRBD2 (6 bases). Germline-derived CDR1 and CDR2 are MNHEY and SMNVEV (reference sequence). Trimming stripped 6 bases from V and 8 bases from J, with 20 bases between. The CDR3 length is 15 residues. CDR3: CASRSRDSPRDEQFF. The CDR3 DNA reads TGTGCCAGCAGGTCCCGGGACTCTCCCCGGGATGAGCAGTTCTTC.

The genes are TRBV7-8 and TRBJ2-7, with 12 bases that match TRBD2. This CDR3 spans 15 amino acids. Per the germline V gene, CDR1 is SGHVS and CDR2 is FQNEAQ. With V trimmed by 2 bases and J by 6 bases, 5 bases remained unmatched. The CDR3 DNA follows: TGTGCCAGCAGCTTAAGGACTAGCGGGATGGGCGAGCAGTACTTC. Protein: CASSLRTSGMGEQYF.

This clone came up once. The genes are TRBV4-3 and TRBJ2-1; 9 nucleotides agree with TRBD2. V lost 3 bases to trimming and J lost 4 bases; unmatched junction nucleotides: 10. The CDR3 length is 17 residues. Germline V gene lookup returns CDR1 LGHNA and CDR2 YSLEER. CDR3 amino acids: CASSQKASGGPYNEQFF. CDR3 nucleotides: TGCGCCAGCAGCCAGAAGGCGAGCGGGGGGCCGTACAATGAGCAGTTCTTC.

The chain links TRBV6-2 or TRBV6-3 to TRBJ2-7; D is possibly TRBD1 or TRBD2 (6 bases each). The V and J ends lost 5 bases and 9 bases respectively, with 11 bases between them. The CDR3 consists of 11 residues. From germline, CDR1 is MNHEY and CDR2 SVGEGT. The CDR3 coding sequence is TGTGCCAGCAGTCAACAGGGAGGGCAGTACTTC. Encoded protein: CASSQQGGQYF.

This chain's CDR3 is CASSLWRGDPEQYF. In nucleotides, the CDR3 is TGTGCCAGCAGCCTCTGGCGGGGGGACCCGGAGCAGTACTTC. V and J are TRBV14 and TRBJ2-7; 8 bases agree with TRBD2. J gave up 7 bases and V 4 bases, and 9 bases lay outside the gene matches. Germline CDR1 and CDR2: SGHDN and FVKESK. The CDR3 is 14 residues long.

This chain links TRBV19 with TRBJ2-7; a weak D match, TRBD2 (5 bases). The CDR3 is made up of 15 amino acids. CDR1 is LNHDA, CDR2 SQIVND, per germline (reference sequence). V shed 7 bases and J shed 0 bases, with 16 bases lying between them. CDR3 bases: TGTGCCAGTAAGGAGACCCATAGCGACTCCTACGAGCAGTACTTC. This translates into CASKETHSDSYEQYF. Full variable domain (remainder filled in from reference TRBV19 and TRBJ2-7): DGGITQSPKYLFRKEGQNVTLSCEQNLNHDAMYWYRQDPGQGLRLIYYSQIVNDFQKGDIAEGYSVSREKKESFPLTVTSAQKNPTAFYLCASKETHSDSYEQYFGPGTRLTVT.

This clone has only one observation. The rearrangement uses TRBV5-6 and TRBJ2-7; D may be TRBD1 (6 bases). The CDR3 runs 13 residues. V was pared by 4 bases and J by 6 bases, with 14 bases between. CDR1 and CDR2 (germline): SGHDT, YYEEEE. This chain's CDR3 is CASSGDISGEQYF. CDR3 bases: TGTGCCAGCAGCGGGGACATCAGCGGCGAGCAGTACTTC.

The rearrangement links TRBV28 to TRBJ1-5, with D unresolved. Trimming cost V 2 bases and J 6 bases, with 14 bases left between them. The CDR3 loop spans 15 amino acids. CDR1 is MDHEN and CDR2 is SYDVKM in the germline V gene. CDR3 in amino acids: CASSLPQNKGQPQHF. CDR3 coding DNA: TGTGCCAGCAGTTTACCGCAAAACAAGGGTCAGCCCCAGCATTTT. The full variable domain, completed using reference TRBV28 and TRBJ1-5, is DVKVTQSSRYLVKRTGEKVFLECVQDMDHENMFWYRQDPGLGLRLIYFSYDVKMKEKGDIPEGYSVSREKKERFSLILESASTNQTSMYLCASSLPQNKGQPQHFGDGTRLSIL.

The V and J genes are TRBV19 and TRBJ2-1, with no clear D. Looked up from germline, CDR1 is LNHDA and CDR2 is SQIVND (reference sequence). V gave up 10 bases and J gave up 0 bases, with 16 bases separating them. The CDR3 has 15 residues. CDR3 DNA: TGTGCCACTTCAATTTCCCTTAGCTCCTACAATGAGCAGTTCTTC. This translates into CATSISLSSYNEQFF.

CDR3 amino acids: CASTDSYNYGYTF. Written as DNA, the CDR3 is TGTGCCAGCACCGACAGTTATAACTATGGCTACACCTTC. The genes are TRBV5-6 and TRBJ1-2; D perhaps matches TRBD1 (5 bases). CDR1 and CDR2 from the germline V gene are SGHDT and YYEEEE. This CDR3 has 13 residues. Trimming left V 6 bases short and J 1 base short, with 10 bases between.

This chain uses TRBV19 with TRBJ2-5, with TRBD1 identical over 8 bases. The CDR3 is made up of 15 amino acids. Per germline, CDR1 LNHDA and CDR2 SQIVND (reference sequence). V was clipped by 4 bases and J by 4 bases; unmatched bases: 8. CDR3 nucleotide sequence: TGTGCCAGTAGTACCTACACAGGGGGTGGAGAGACCCAGTACTTC. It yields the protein CASSTYTGGGETQYF.

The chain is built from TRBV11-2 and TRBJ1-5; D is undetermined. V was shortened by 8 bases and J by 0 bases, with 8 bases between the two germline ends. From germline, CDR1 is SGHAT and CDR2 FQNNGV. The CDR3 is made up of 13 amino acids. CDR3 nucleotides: TGTGCCAGCGGTCAGAGTAGCAATCAGCCCCAGCATTTT. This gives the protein CASGQSSNQPQHF. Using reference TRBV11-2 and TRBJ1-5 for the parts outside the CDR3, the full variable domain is EAGVAQSPRYKIIEKRQSVAFWCNPISGHATLYWYQQILGQGPKLLIQFQNNGVVDDSQLPKDRFSAERLKGVDSTLKIQPAKLEDSAVYLCASGQSSNQPQHFGDGTRLSIL.

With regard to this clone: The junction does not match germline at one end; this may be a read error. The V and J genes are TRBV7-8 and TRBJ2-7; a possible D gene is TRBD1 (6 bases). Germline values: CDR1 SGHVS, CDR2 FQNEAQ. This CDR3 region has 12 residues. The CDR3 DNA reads TGTGCCAGCAGCGGAACAGGGACGGAGAAGGACTTC. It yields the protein CASSGTGTEKDF.

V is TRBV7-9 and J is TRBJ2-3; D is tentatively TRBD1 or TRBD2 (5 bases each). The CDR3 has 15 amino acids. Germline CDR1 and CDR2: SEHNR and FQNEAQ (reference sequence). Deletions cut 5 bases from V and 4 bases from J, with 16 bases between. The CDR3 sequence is CASSRQGPPADTQYF. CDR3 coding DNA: TGTGCCAGCAGCCGCCAGGGACCACCCGCAGATACGCAGTATTTT. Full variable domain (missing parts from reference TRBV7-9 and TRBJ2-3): DTGVSQNPRHKITKRGQNVTFRCDPISEHNRLYWYRQTLGQGPEFLTYFQNEAQLEKSRLLSDRFSAERPKGSFSTLEIQRTEQGDSAMYLCASSRQGPPADTQYFGPGTRLTVL.

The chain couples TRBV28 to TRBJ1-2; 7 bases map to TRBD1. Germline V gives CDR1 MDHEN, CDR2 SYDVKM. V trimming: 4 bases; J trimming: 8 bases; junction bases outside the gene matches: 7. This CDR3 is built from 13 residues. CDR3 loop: CASSSRGLDGYTF. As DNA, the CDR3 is TGTGCCAGCAGTTCGAGGGGGCTGGACGGCTACACCTTC.

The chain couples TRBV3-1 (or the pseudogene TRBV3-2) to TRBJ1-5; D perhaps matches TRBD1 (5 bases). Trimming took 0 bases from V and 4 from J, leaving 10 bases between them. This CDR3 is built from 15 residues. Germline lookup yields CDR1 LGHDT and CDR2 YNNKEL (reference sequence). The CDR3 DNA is TGTGCCAGCAGCCAAGATCTGGGGCGGAATCAGCCCCAGCATTTT. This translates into CASSQDLGRNQPQHF.

The DNA for the CDR3 is TGTGCCAGCAGGACAGGGACTCTCGGGGGGCATCAGCCCCAGCATTTT. This codes for CASRTGTLGGHQPQHF. The chain combines TRBV28 with TRBJ1-5; TRBD1 aligns across 7 bases. CDR3 size: 16 residues. V dropped 6 bases and J dropped 5; count of bases not matched to a gene: 13. Germline V gene sequence: CDR1 MDHEN, CDR2 SYDVKM.

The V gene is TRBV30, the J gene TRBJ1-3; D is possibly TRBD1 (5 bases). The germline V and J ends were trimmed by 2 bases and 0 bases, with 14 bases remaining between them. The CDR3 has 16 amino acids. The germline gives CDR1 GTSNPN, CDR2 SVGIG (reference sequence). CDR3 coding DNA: TGTGCCTGGAGTTCCGCAAGGACAAACTCTGGAAACACCATATATTTT. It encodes CAWSSARTNSGNTIYF.

CDR3 sequence reads: CASSTTGVEGYTF. DNA for the CDR3: TGTGCCAGTAGTACAACAGGGGTGGAGGGCTACACCTTC. The rearrangement links TRBV19 to TRBJ1-2, with 7 bases identical to TRBD1. Germline-derived CDR1 and CDR2 are LNHDA and SQIVND (reference sequence). The CDR3 is 13 residues long. Trimming cost V 4 bases and J 8 bases; bases outside gene matches: 7.

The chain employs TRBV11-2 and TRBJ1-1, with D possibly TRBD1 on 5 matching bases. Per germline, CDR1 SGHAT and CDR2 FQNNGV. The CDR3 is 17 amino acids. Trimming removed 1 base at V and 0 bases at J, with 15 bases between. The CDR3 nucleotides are TGTGCCAGCAGCTTAGGCCAGGGTACCTTCATGAACACTGAAGCTTTCTTT. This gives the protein CASSLGQGTFMNTEAFF.